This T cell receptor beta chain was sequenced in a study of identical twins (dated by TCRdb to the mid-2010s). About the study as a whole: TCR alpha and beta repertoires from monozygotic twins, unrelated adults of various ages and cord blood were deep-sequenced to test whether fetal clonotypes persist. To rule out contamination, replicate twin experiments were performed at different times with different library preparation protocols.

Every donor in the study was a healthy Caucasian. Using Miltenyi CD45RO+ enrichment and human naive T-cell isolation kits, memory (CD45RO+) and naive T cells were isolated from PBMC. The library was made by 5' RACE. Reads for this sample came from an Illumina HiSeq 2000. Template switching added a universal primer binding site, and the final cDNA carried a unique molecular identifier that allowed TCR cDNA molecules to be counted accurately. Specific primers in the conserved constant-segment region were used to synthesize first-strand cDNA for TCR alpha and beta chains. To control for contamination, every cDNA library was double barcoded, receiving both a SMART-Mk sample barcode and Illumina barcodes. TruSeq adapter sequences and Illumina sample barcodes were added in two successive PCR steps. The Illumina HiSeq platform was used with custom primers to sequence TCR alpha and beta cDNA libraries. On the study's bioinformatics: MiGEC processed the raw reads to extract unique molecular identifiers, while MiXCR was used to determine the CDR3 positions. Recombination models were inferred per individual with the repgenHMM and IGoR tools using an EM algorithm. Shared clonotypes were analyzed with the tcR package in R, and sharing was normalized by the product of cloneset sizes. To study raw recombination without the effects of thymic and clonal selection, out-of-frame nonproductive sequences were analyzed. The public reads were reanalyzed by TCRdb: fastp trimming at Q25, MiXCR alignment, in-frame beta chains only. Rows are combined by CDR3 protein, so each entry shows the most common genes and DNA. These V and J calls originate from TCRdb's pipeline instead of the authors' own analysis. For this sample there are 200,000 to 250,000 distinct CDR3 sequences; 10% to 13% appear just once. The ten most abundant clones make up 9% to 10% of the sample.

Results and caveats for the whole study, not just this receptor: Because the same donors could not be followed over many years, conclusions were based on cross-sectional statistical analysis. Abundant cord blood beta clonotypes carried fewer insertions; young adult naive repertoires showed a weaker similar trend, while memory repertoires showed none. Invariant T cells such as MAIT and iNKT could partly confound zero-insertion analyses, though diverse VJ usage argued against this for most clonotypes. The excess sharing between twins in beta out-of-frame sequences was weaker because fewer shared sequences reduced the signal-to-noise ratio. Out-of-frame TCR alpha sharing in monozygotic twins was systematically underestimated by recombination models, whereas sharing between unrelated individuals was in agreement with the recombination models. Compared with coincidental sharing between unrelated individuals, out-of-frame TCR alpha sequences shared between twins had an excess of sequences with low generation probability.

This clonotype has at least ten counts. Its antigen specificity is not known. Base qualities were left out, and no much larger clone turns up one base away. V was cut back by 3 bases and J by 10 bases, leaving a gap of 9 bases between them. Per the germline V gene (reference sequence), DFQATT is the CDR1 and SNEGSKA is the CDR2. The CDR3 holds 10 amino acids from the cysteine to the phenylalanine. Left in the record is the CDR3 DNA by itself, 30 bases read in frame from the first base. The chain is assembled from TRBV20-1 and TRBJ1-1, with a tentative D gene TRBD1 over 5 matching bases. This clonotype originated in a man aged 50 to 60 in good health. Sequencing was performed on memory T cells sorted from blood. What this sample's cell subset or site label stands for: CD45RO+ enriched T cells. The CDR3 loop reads CSARGLGAFF. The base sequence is TGCAGTGCTAGGGGGCTTGGAGCTTTCTTT.